The TCR beta chain under discussion was sequenced for a study of shared clonotypes between healthy human individuals (dated by TCRdb to the early 2020s). Background for the entire study: A few men and two women, aged 18 to 49 years, made up the cohort. Per donor, three plates each were used for CD4 naive and CD4 memory, two for CD8 naive, and one for CD8 memory. To estimate repertoire size and how much clonotype sharing occurs between individuals, the study deeply sequenced the blood TCR repertoires of roughly 5 healthy adults. Libraries were prepared and TCR repertoires were sequenced by different laboratories using diverse techniques, in order to increase sequencing depth and limit assay-specific biases. Between about 0.8 and 9 billion PBMCs per donor were obtained by leukapheresis.

The donors were healthy, HIV-negative adults who had no recently reported acute infections or vaccinations. Every donor was a Caucasian adult living in Nashville, Tennessee, USA. Magnetic negative selection was used to enrich CD4+ T cells, after which naive cells were positively selected on CD45RA and the negative fraction became the memory subset. Blood was collected by leukapheresis, and PBMCs were isolated by Ficoll-Histopaque density gradient centrifugation and then cryopreserved in liquid nitrogen vapor phase. Purity and quantity of every magnetically sorted T cell population were checked by analytical flow cytometry. Genomic DNA was isolated from each sorted fraction and quantified by UV absorbance on a Nanodrop 2000c. Using the deep immunoSEQ assay, multiplex PCR amplified TCR CDR3 regions from genomic DNA. Extracted genomic DNA from each cell subset was distributed evenly across all wells of several immunoSEQ 96-well plates, and each plate was treated as a replicate. For sorted subsets, roughly 0.2 ug genomic DNA, equal to about 30,000 T cell genomes, was loaded into each replicate PCR. The purified libraries were quantified using a Qubit 3.0 fluorometer, sized with a Bioanalyzer 2100, and then quantified again using the KAPA Library Quantification kit. Every immunoSEQ 96-well plate was sequenced on a dedicated single-read 150-cycle Illumina NextSeq 550 flow cell. The original methods were these. The immunoSEQ output contained only junctional sequences without quality scores, so filtering could not match that applied to full-length reads. To assign V/J genes and CDR3, sequences were annotated using PyIR, a Python wrapper for IgBLAST v1.9, with IMGT germline references. Reads were filtered out if the reads had weak V/J assignments (E-value above 1e-6), no CDR3, stop codons, out-of-frame junctions, or ambiguous translated residues. V3J clonotypes were defined by identical inferred V gene, J gene, and CDR3 amino acid sequence. Percentage overlap between repertoires was computed as shared unique clonotypes divided by the size of the smaller repertoire. Three approaches were used to assess repertoire richness: RTK rarefaction, the Chao1 estimator, and Recon v2.1 estimates of unobserved clonotypes. Generation probabilities for all TCRbeta clonotypes obtained by the gDNA method from a handful of donors were computed using OLGA. TCRdb's version of the immuneACCESS table is confined to in-frame rearrangements and falls short of the full clone set. An unresolved V gene accounts for under half of the shortfall where checked; the remainder is of unknown origin. Clonal size and the V and J genes are those of that table, whereas D and trimming came from the DNA. In all, the sample holds some 580,000 clones, and approximately 97% of those were seen once. 0.057% of the sample goes to the ten largest clones.

The germline V gene gives CDR1 as MGHDK and CDR2 as SYGVNS. The CDR3 runs 14 residues from the cysteine to the phenylalanine. The entry retains the CDR3 DNA only, 42 bases that are in frame from base 1. The junction shows trimming of 5 bases on V and 2 bases on J, and the gene matches do not reach 3 bases of it. Concerning this clone: The target of this receptor is not known. Base quality data are lacking; no much larger clone is found one base away.

The investigation overall reported the following: Incomplete sequencing was indicated by rarefaction of sorted-subset datasets, despite the large sequencing depth. Larger estimated clonotype richness was generally found for naive subsets than for memory subsets. Across four donors, approximately 5% of naive CD4, roughly 3.5% of naive CD8, approximately 2.5% of memory CD4, and approximately 0.4% of memory CD8 clonotypes were shared. Sampling was restricted to blood, and TCR repertoires in tissue are likely to differ from TCR repertoires in blood. Because the study included a small number of donors, the genetic and exposure-history diversity represented was limited. Compared with non-shared clonotypes, clonotypes shared by all four sorted-subset donors had higher generation probabilities. Pairwise subsampling indicated that sequencing depth was expected to affect the degree of clonotype sharing among donors.

The TCR was taken from a woman younger than 45 in good health. The specimen was naive CD4+ T cells sorted from blood. The cell subset or site label, read with the paper, signifies: CD45RA+ positively selected. This chain is built from TRBV25-1 and TRBJ2-7, and 10 junctional nucleotides match TRBD2. The CDR3: CASSSSGSTYEQYF. Here is the DNA: TGTGCCAGCAGTTCTAGCGGGAGCACCTACGAGCAGTACTTC.